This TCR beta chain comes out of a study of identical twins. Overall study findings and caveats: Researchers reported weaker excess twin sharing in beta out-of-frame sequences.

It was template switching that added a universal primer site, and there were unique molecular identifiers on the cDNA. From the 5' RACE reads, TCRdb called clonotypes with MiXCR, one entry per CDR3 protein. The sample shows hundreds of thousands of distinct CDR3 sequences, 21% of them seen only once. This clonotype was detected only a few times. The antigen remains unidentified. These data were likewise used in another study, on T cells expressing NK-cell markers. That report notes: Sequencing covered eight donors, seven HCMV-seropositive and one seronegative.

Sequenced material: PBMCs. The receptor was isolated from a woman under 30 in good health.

The CDR3 region is CASSMGHTIYEQYF. In nucleotides, the CDR3 is TGTGCCAGCAGCATGGGACACACGATCTACGAGCAGTACTTC. This rearrangement joins TRBV7-2 to TRBJ2-7; D is possibly TRBD1 (6 bases). Trimming pared 5 bases from V and 3 bases from J, leaving 14 bases between. CDR3 length: 14 residues. CDR1 is SGHTA and CDR2 is FQGNSA in the germline V gene. The full variable domain, its missing parts supplied by reference TRBV7-2 and TRBJ2-7, is GAGVSQSPSNKVTEKGKDVELRCDPISGHTALYWYRQSLGQGLEFLIYFQGNSAPDKSGLPSDRFSAERTGGSVSTLTIQRTQQEDSAVYLCASSMGHTIYEQYFGPGTRLTVT.